This TCR beta chain was retrieved from a study of regulatory T cells in long-lasting Graves disease. General study points: Repertoires from persistent disease leaned toward TRBV28, TRBJ1-2 and TRBJ2-5.

Library construction for TCR beta used iRepertoire HTBI primers and Arm-PCR of CDR3 regions. TCRdb re-analysed the multiplex PCR reads in MiXCR, keeping a single row per CDR3 protein. The sample records a few hundred thousand distinct CDR3 sequences, roughly 20% being singletons. Notes on this clonotype: What it binds is not known.

Trimming removed 9 bases from V and 5 bases from J, with 17 bases in between. Germline V lookup: CDR1 SGHTA, CDR2 FQGNSA. The CDR3 covers 13 residues. Time point described: newly diagnosed GD, antithyroid drugs for less than 3 months. Construction of the TCR library relied on RNA isolated from PBMCs. These same records also appear under a second study, on T cells in Graves' hyperthyroidism and ophthalmopathy. That investigation notes: Most thyroid-expanded clonotypes above 0.001 were also found in blood.

The sequencing here drew on peripheral blood mononuclear cells (PBMCs), taken at new diagnosis, from a patient treated with antithyroid drugs. This TCR was sampled from a woman aged 30 to 39 with Graves disease. The chain employs TRBV7-2 and TRBJ2-7; D is perhaps TRBD1 (6 bases). The CDR3: CASSTYRANEQYF. The CDR3 nucleotides read TGTGCCAGTAGTACGTACAGGGCCAACGAGCAGTACTTC. Based on the CDR3 plus reference TRBV7-2 and TRBJ2-7, the full variable domain is GAGVSQSPSNKVTEKGKDVELRCDPISGHTALYWYRQSLGQGLEFLIYFQGNSAPDKSGLPSDRFSAERTGGSVSTLTIQRTQQEDSAVYLCASSTYRANEQYFGPGTRLTVT.